Sequencing of this TCR beta chain was carried out in a study of tumor-infiltrating lymphocytes in primary liver carcinoma. Whole-study context: The study enrolled male and female patients aged 30 to 69 years.

This CDR3 contains 14 residues. J was trimmed by 4 bases and V by 7 bases; bases with no gene match: 6. Per germline, CDR1 MDHEN and CDR2 SYDVKM. The study's findings and limits: Comparison of CD4+ and CD8+ repertoires was precluded by bulk unsorted samples. It was tumor-adjacent and tumor-blood pairs that overlapped less than tumor region pairs did. The difference in top-250-clone fraction between tumors and blood was significant, favoring tumors (p = 0.039).

Details on this clonotype: Its antigen remains unidentified.

Blood RNA came from unsorted whole blood; germline DNA was also extracted. Production of TCR beta cDNA used roughly 500 ng total RNA together with a constant-region primer. Three rounds of nested multiplex PCR with slightly modified ARM-PCR produced TCR beta libraries. Investigators reported that the first two PCR rounds, at 10 cycles each, used TRBV1-TRBV30 forward primers with a C-beta reverse primer. TCRdb reprocessed the multiplex PCR reads with MiXCR, giving one entry per CDR3 protein. The repertoire consists of 310,000 or so distinct CDR3 sequences, with about 50% occurring once and the leading ten covering approximately 15%.

The sample comprised peripheral blood. The gene calls are TRBV28 and TRBJ1-3; 8 positions agree with TRBD1. The origin of this receptor is a woman aged 30 to 39 with primary liver carcinoma and hepatitis B virus infection. Here the CDR3 reads CASNLDRGGNTIYF. The CDR3 DNA reads TGTGCCAGCAACCTAGACAGGGGCGGAAACACCATATATTTT.